In its sample, the clone carrying this T cell receptor (beta chain) is medium-sized. The target antigen is unknown. The sample is drawn from a study of OX40 agonist ivuxolimab in advanced cancers. On the study more broadly: The study gave patients intravenous ivuxolimab at 0.01 to 10 mg/kg every 2 weeks. Antecedent anti-PD-1, anti-PD-L1 or anti-CTLA-4 therapy was permissible, with roughly 36% having received some. Whole-study results and caveats: Compared with others, partial responders at 0.1-3.0 mg/kg displayed clonal expansion among the lowest.

Per the germline V gene, CDR1 is MGHRA and CDR2 is YSYEKL. This CDR3 is 16 amino acids long. V was pared by 4 bases and J by 6 bases, with 7 bases of the junction left unmatched. Some clones are missing from TCRdb's copy, which holds only in-frame ones; the method was immunoSEQ multiplex PCR. The table has approximately 90,000 clones, around nine tenths seen once; the top ten hold roughly 1.4%. The sample here was CD4+ or CD8+ T cells sorted from blood, taken in a trial of the OX40 agonist ivuxolimab. The chain links TRBV4-1 to TRBJ2-7; 15 positions match TRBD2. The clonotype comes from an adult with an advanced solid tumor such as melanoma, head and neck, liver or kidney cancer. The CDR3 is CASSPNPGLAGGEQYF. CDR3 coding DNA: TGCGCCAGCAGCCCTAATCCGGGACTAGCGGGAGGCGAGCAGTACTTC.